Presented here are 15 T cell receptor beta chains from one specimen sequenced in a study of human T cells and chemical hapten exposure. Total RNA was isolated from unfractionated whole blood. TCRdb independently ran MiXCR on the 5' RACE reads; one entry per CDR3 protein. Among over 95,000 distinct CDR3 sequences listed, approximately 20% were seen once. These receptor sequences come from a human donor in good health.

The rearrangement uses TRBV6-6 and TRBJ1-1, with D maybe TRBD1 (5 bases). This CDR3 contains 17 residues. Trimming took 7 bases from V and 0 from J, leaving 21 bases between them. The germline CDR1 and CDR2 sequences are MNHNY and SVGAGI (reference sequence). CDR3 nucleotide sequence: TGTGCCAGCATCCCCAAGGGGTCCGGCGGGATGAACACTGAAGCTTTCTTT. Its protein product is CASIPKGSGGMNTEAFF.

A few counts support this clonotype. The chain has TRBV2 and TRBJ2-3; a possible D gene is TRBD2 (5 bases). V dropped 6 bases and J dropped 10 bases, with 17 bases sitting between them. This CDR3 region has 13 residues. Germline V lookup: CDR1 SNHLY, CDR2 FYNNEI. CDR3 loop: CASRQGLPSAQYF. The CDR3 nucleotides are TGTGCCAGCAGACAAGGACTCCCCAGTGCGCAGTATTTT.

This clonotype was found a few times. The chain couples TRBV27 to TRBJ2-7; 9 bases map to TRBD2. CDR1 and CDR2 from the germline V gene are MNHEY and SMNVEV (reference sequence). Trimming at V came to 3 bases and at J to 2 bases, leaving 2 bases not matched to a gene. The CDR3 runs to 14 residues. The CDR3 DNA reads TGTGCCAGCAGTTTTAGCGGGAGCCCCTACGAGCAGTACTTC. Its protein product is CASSFSGSPYEQYF.

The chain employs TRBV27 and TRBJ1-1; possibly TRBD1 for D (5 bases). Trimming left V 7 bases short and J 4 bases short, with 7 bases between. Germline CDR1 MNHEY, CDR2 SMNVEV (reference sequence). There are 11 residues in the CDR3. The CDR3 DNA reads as TGTGCCAGCAAAAGGGGCACTGAAGCTTTCTTT. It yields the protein CASKRGTEAFF.

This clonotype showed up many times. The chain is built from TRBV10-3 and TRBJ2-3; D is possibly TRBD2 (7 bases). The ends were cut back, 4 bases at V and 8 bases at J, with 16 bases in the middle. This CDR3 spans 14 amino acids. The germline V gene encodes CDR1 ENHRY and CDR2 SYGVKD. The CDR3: CAISAGGEPATQYF. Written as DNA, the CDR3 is TGTGCCATCAGTGCGGGGGGCGAGCCCGCTACGCAGTATTTT.

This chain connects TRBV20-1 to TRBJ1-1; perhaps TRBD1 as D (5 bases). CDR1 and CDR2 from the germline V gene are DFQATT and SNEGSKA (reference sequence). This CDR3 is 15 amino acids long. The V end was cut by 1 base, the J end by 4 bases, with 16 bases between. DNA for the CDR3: TGCAGTGCTAGAGTTTGGTCGGACAAGGGCACTGAAGCTTTCTTT. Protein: CSARVWSDKGTEAFF.

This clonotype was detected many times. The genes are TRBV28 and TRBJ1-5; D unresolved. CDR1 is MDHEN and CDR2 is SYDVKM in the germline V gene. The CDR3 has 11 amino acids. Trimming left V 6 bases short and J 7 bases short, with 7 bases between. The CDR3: CASSLQQPQHF. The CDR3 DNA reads TGTGCCAGCAGCCTCCAGCAGCCCCAGCATTTT.

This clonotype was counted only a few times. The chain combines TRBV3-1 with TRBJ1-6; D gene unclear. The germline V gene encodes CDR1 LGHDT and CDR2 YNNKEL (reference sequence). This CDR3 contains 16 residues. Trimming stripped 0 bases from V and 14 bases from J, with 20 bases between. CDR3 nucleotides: TGTGCCAGCAGCCAAGACTATGGAATACAAAGGACCACCCTCCACTTT. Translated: CASSQDYGIQRTTLHF.

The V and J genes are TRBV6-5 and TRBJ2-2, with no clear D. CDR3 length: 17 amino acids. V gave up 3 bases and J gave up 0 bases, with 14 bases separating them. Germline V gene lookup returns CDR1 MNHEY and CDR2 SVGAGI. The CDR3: CASSYTATWPNTGELFF. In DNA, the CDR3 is TGTGCCAGCAGTTATACCGCGACGTGGCCGAACACCGGGGAGCTGTTTTTT.

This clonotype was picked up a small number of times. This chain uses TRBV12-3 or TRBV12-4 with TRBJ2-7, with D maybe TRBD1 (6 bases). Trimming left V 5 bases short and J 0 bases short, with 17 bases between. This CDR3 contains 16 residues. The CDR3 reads CASSDPGTSSSYEQYF. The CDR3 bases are TGTGCCAGCAGTGACCCCGGGACATCGAGCTCCTACGAGCAGTACTTC.

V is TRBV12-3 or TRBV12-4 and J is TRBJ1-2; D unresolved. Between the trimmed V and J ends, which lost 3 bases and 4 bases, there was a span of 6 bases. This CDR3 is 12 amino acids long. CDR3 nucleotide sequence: TGTGCCAGCAGTTTTGAAAGCTATGGCTACACCTTC. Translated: CASSFESYGYTF.

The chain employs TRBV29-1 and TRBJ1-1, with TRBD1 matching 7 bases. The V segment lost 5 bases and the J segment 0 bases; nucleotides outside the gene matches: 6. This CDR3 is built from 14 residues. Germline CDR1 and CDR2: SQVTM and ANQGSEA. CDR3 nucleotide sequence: TGCAGCGTTTGGGACAGAAAAATGAACACTGAAGCTTTCTTT. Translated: CSVWDRKMNTEAFF.

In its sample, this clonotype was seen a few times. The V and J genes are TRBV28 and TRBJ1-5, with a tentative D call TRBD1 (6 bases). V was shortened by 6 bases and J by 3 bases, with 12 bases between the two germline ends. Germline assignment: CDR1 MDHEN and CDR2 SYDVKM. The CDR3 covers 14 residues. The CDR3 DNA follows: TGTGCCAGCAGAGGGGGGACCCTCAATCAGCCCCAGCATTTT. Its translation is CASRGGTLNQPQHF. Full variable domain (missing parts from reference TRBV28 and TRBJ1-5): DVKVTQSSRYLVKRTGEKVFLECVQDMDHENMFWYRQDPGLGLRLIYFSYDVKMKEKGDIPEGYSVSREKKERFSLILESASTNQTSMYLCASRGGTLNQPQHFGDGTRLSIL.

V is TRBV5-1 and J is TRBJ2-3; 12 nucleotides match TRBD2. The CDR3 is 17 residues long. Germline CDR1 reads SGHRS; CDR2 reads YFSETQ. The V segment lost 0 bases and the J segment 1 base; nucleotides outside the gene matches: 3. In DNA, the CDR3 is TGCGCCAGCAGCTTGGGACTAGCGGGAGTGGGCACAGATACGCAGTATTTT. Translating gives CASSLGLAGVGTDTQYF.

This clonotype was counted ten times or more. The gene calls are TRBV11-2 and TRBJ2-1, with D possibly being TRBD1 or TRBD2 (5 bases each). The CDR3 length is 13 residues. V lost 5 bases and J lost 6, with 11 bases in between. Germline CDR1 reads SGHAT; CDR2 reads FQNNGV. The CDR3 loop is CASSPGTTNEQFF. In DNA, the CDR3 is TGTGCCAGCAGCCCAGGGACCACCAATGAGCAGTTCTTC. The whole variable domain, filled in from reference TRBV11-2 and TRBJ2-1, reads EAGVAQSPRYKIIEKRQSVAFWCNPISGHATLYWYQQILGQGPKLLIQFQNNGVVDDSQLPKDRFSAERLKGVDSTLKIQPAKLEDSAVYLCASSPGTTNEQFFGPGTRLTVL.